Sequencing of this T cell receptor (beta chain) was carried out in a study of blood T cell repertoires in COVID-19 (dated by TCRdb to 2018 to 2020). Study-level background: Collaborator samples came from the United States, Italy and Spain and covered acute and convalescent phases of COVID-19. A de-identified subject ID, COVID-19 status, age in years and sex were almost always included in the sample metadata. The material from the prospective study consisted of cDNA or gDNA derived from T cells, B-cell-depleted T cells, or PBMCs. The repertoires were made available in a free public database intended to serve as a resource for research on the immune response to SARS-CoV-2. The dataset comprised deeply sampled blood TCRbeta repertoires from subjects exposed to, actively infected with, or recovered from COVID-19. Samples were obtained from the ongoing ImmuneRACE study (first 160 participants) and from over a thousand subjects provided by 6 global collaborators. Where available, HLA class I and class II types were taken from metadata supplied by the sample provider and were not determined by assay-based typing.

Overall study results and their limits: The quantity of clinical and demographic metadata differed by source and by participant and was supplied without curation.

Remarks on this clone: Its cognate antigen has yet to be identified. The sample holds no much larger clone one base away, and base qualities are not on file.

The immunoSEQ Assay, a bias-controlled multiplex PCR, was used to amplify TCRbeta CDR3 regions from genomic DNA. The study's own analysis went as follows. Within the assay, amplification of reference gene primers was used to estimate how many nucleated cells each sample contained. To quantify the absolute abundance of each unique TCRbeta CDR3 rearrangement, sequence reads were collapsed and filtered. For each sample, productive Simpson clonality was calculated by taking the square root of Simpson's diversity index across productive rearrangements. The table was pulled from immuneACCESS by TCRdb, which kept in-frame rearrangements only. Such tables lose some clones; where checked, under half of the loss comes from unresolved V genes, and the rest has no known cause. D and trimming come from the DNA, and the V and J calls and clone size come from that table. Present in this sample are 300,000 to 450,000 clones, about 90% of which were seen just once. Of the sample, approximately 0.97% is held by the ten largest clones.

Participants in the prospective study were aged about 18 to 95 years, lived in 20 to 30 United States geographic areas, and enrolled through a virtual design. Cohort assignment in the prospective study relied on participant-reported clinical history from a screening survey and a study questionnaire. A participant counted as exposed if, within 2 weeks of entering the study, that participant had been in contact with someone who had a PCR-confirmed or clinician-diagnosed COVID-19 case. Each participant in the prospective study had whole blood, serum and a nasopharyngeal or oropharyngeal swab collected by mobile phlebotomists. Participants in the prospective study had the option to provide additional blood draws and questionnaires over a 2-month period. Before DNA extraction, blood samples from the prospective study were shipped at room temperature or frozen. This sequence was found in a woman aged 25 to 39 who had been exposed to COVID-19. Sequencing was performed on PBMCs or T cells enriched from blood (not recorded which).

The base sequence is TGCGCCAGCAGGGCTAGCGGGAGGACCCACACAGATACGCAGTATTTT. Its translation is CASRASGRTHTDTQYF. The chain is made from TRBV5-1 and TRBJ2-3, and 11 bases in between align with TRBD2. Taken from the germline V gene, the CDR1 and CDR2 loops are SGHRS and YFSETQ. After removal of 5 bases from V and 2 bases from J, the junction retains 7 bases not matched to a gene. Including cysteine and phenylalanine, the CDR3 has 16 amino acids. The retained sequence is limited to the CDR3, 48 bases, with the frame set at the first base.